The T cell receptor beta chain under discussion was sequenced for a study of blood T cell repertoires in COVID-19. As for the study in general: The origin of the acute and convalescent COVID-19 samples was the United States, Italy and Spain. Sources were T cells, B-cell-depleted T cells, or PBMCs; the material itself was cDNA or gDNA.

This clone appeared a single time. Original data processing: Nucleated cell number was recorded as an estimate derived from reference gene primer amplification. The data were produced by immunoSEQ multiplex PCR, yet TCRdb's version contains in-frame clones alone and is incomplete. V, J and clone size derive from that table, while D and trimming were established from the DNA sequence. This table holds about 10,000 clones, roughly 90% found once. V shed 5 bases and J 2 bases; nucleotides not matched to a gene: 4. The germline V gene encodes CDR1 SEHNR and CDR2 FQNEAQ (reference sequence). This CDR3 has 16 amino acids.

The TCR comes from a human donor in a cohort sampled during active COVID-19. Sequences were obtained from peripheral blood. The rearrangement joins TRBV7-9 to TRBJ2-1, with 12 bases that match TRBD2. The CDR3, as DNA: TGTGCCAGCAGCCGGACTAGCGGGGACACCTACAATGAGCAGTTCTTC. As protein: CASSRTSGDTYNEQFF.